This T cell receptor (beta chain) derives from a study of glioma-infiltrating T cells. The iRepertoire nested amplicon-rescue multiplex PCR amplified TCR alpha and beta CDR3s from RNA. One-step reverse transcription and amplification started from around 100-400 ng of tissue mRNA or PBMC total RNA. MiXCR, applied by TCRdb to the multiplex PCR reads, yields one record per CDR3 protein. Of approximately 40,000 distinct CDR3 sequences in the sample, 20% to 25% were seen once. Comment on this clonotype: Its antigen is as yet unknown.

The V end was cut by 0 bases, the J end by 2 bases, with 11 bases between. The CDR3 extends over 16 amino acids. Germline values: CDR1 LGHDT, CDR2 YNNKEL (reference sequence). Findings of the study overall: Gliomas, especially low-grade, showed above-expected tissue-blood divergence; non-neoplastic patients showed below.

This clonotype was sampled from a human donor with low-grade glioma or glioblastoma, undergoing nonglioma brain surgery, or in good health (not recorded which). Sequencing was performed on glioma tissue, nonneoplastic brain tissue, or PBMCs (not recorded which). The chain couples TRBV3-1 to TRBJ2-1; D is possibly TRBD2 (5 bases). CDR3 nucleotides: TGTGCCAGCAGCCAAGATCAGGACTCAGCCTACAATGAGCAGTTCTTC. Translating it yields CASSQDQDSAYNEQFF.